This T cell receptor (beta chain) was documented in a study of Graves' ophthalmopathy and Graves' hyperthyroidism. Study-wide findings and caveats: In blood appeared most of the expanded thyroid clonotypes whose frequency exceeded 0.001.

This CDR3 is built from 18 residues. V was cut by 3 bases and J by 2 bases, with 22 bases left in between. CDR1 is SGHTA, CDR2 FQGNSA, per germline. About this clonotype itself: No antigen is known for it.

Amplification of TCR beta CDR3 regions used RNA transcripts. The first round was an RT-PCR with HTBI primers, and the second round was a multiplex PCR. TCRdb reprocessed the multiplex PCR reads with MiXCR, giving one entry per CDR3 protein. The sample comprises around 600,000 distinct CDR3 sequences, under 50% of which are singletons, and over 2.5% rests with the top ten. The rearrangement joins TRBV7-2 to TRBJ1-2; D remains unclear. This TCR was recovered from an adult man with Graves' ophthalmopathy. Material: peripheral blood. This chain's CDR3 is CASSFRTAKRLGNYGYTF. CDR3 in DNA: TGTGCCAGCAGCTTCAGGACTGCCAAACGGCTCGGCAACTATGGCTACACCTTC. The full variable domain, its missing parts supplied by reference TRBV7-2 and TRBJ1-2, is GAGVSQSPSNKVTEKGKDVELRCDPISGHTALYWYRQSLGQGLEFLIYFQGNSAPDKSGLPSDRFSAERTGGSVSTLTIQRTQQEDSAVYLCASSFRTAKRLGNYGYTFGSGTRLTVV.